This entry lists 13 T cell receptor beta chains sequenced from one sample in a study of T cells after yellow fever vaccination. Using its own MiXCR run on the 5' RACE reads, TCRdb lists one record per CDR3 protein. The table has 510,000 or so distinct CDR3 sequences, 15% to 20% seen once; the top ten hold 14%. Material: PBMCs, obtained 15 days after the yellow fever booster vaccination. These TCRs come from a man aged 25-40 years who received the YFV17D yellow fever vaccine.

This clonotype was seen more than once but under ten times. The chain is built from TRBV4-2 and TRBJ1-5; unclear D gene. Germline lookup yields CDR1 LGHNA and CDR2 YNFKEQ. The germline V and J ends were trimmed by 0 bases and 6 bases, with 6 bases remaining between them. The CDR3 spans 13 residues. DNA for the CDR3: TGTGCCAGCAGCCAAGATGGGGTTCAGCCCCAGCATTTT. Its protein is CASSQDGVQPQHF.

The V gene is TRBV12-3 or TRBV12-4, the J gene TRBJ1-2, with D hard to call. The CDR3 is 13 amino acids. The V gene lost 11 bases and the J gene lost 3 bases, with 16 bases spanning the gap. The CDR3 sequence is CAVTALAHYGYTF. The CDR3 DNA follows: TGTGCCGTCACGGCACTAGCGCACTATGGCTACACCTTC.

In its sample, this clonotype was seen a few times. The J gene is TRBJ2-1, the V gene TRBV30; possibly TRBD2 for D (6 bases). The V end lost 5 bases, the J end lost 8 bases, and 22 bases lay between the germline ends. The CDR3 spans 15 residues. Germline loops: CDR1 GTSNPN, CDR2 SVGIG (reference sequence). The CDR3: CAWAPGLGTADEQFF. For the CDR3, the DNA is TGTGCCTGGGCACCGGGACTGGGGACGGCGGATGAGCAGTTCTTC. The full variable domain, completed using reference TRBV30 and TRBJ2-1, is SQTIHQWPATLVQPVGSPLSLECTVEGTSNPNLYWYRQAAGRGLQLLFYSVGIGQISSEVPQNLSASRPQDRQFILSSKKLLLSDSGFYLCAWAPGLGTADEQFFGPGTRLTVL.

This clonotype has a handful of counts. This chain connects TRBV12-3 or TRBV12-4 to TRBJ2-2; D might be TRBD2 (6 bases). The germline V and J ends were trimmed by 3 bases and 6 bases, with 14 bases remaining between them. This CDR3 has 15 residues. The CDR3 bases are TGTGCCAGCAGTTTGATTGGGAGGCCCGCCGGGGAGCTGTTTTTT. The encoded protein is CASSLIGRPAGELFF.

Here the CDR3 DNA reads TGTGCCAGCTCACCAAAGGGGGGCGGTGAGCAGTTCTTC. Translation: CASSPKGGGEQFF. The genes are TRBV18 and TRBJ2-1; either TRBD1 or TRBD2 may supply D (6 bases each). The CDR3 extends over 13 amino acids. Trimming took 2 bases from V and 9 from J, leaving 11 bases between them. The germline V gene encodes CDR1 KGHSH and CDR2 LQKENI.

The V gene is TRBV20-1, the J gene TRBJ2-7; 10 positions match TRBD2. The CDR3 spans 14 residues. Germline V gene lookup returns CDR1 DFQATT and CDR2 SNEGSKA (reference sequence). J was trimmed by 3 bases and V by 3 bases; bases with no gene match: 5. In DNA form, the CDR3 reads TGCAGTGCTAGGAGGCCTAGCGGGAGCTACGAGCAGTACTTC. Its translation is CSARRPSGSYEQYF.

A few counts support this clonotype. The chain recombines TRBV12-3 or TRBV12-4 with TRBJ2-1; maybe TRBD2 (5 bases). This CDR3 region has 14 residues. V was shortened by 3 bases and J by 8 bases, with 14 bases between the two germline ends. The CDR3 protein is CASSFRRLADEQFF. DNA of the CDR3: TGTGCCAGCAGTTTCCGTCGCCTAGCCGATGAGCAGTTCTTC.

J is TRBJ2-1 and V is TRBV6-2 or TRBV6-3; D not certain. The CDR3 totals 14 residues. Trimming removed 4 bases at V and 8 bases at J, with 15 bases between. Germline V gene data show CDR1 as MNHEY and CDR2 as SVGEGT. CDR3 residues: CASSSRQRWDEQFF. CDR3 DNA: TGTGCCAGCAGTTCCCGTCAACGATGGGATGAGCAGTTCTTC.

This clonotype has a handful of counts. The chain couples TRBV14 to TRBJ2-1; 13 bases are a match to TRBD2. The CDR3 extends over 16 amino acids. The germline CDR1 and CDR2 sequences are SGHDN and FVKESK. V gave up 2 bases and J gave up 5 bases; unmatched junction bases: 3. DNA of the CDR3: TGTGCCAGCAGCCAACCAGGACTAGCGGGGGACAATGAGCAGTTCTTC. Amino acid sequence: CASSQPGLAGDNEQFF.

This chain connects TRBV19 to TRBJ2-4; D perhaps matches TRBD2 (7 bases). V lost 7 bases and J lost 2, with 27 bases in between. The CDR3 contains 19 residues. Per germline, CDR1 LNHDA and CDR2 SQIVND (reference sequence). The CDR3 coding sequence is TGTGCCAGTATTTTAGGGAGGGTCCTAACAGGGTCTACCAAAAACATTCAGTACTTC. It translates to CASILGRVLTGSTKNIQYF.

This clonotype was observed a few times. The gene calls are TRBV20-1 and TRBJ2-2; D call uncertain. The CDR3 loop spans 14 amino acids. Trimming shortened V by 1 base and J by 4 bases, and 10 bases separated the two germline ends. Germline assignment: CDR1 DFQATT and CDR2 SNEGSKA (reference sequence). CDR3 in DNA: TGCAGTGCTAGAGGGGCGCGTGGCACCGGGGAGCTGTTTTTT. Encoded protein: CSARGARGTGELFF.

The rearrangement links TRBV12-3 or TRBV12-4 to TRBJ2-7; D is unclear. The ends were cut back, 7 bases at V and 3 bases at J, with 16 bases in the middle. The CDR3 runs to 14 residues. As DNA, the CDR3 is TGTGCCAGCACGCTAGGATGGGGATTCTACGAGCAGTACTTC. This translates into CASTLGWGFYEQYF.

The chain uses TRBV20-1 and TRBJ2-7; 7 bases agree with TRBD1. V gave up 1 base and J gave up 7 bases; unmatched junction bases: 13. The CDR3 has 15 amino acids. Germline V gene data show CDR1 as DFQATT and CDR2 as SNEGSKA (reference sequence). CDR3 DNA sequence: TGCAGTGCTAGAGCTGGAGCCTTACCAGGGGGAGAGCAGTACTTC. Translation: CSARAGALPGGEQYF.